This T cell receptor (beta chain) was obtained from a study of T cell changes during pregnancy in multiple sclerosis. The V gene end was trimmed by 8 bases and the J gene end by 6 bases; junction bases not matched to a gene: 6. Germline V gives CDR1 MNHNY, CDR2 SVGAGI (reference sequence). The CDR3 runs to 13 residues. The table came from immunoSEQ multiplex PCR; TCRdb's copy has only in-frame clones and leaves some out. Here the sample spans tens of thousands of clones, approximately 89% being singletons. The chain combines TRBV6-6 with TRBJ1-3; 8 bases match TRBD1. The sequences come from peripheral blood, collected in the first trimester of pregnancy. The receptor was derived from a female donor in good health, enrolled as a control in a pregnancy study. This chain's CDR3 is CASLQGAINTIYF. CDR3 nucleotides: TGTGCCAGCCTGCAGGGGGCAATAAACACCATATATTTT.